The present T cell receptor (beta chain) was sequenced within a study of cytomegalovirus exposure and HLA in healthy donors. Study at large: Early released data comprised about 85 million unique TCRs from HLA-typed donors. Study results and limitations: In vitro confirmation showed three CMV-associated chains to be CMV antigen specific. It has been reported that TCR beta sequences accurately predicted the HLA-A and HLA-B alleles of most subjects.

There are 13 residues in the CDR3. In germline, CDR1 is SQVTM, CDR2 ANQGSEA. The V gene end was trimmed by 7 bases and the J gene end by 0 bases; junction bases not matched to a gene: 5. PCR involved 60 Vbeta and 13 Jbeta primers. Generated by immunoSEQ multiplex PCR, the TCRdb table keeps only in-frame clones and is missing some. The data contain some 130,000 clones, over 70% of them singletons. Remarks on this clone: Antigen specificity is unknown.

This chain connects TRBV29-1 to TRBJ1-1; 7 positions agree with TRBD1. The TCR sequence derives from a man younger than 40 in good health and CMV-seronegative. Specimen: PBMCs. The CDR3 here is CSAAGTVNTEAFF. The CDR3 nucleotides read TGCAGCGCCGCCGGGACAGTGAACACTGAAGCTTTCTTT.